This TCR beta chain was observed in a study of early T cells in non-severe SARS-CoV-2 infection. Across the study: Sequenced bulk RNA came from whole blood that was unsorted, and chains were unpaired. General observations from the study: Lookups in VDJdb leaned toward anti-spike CD8 responses and missed private and CD4 specificities.

This clonotype was recorded at least ten times. Antigen: not known. The CDR3 has 13 amino acids. Germline V CDR1 and CDR2: KGHSH, LQKENI. With 5 bases removed from V and 14 bases from J, the gap between germline ends came to 16 bases. The protocol attached unique molecular identifiers to individual cDNA molecules. Each CDR3 protein gets one entry after TCRdb re-called the 5' RACE reads with MiXCR. The sample shows under 100,000 distinct CDR3 sequences, approximately 11% of them seen only once. The sequencing input was whole blood. The J gene is TRBJ1-6, the V gene TRBV18; D not resolved. This clonotype was sampled from an adult who was a healthcare worker with PCR-confirmed SARS-CoV-2 infection or an uninfected control (not recorded which). Here the CDR3 reads CASSMREAVTLHF. CDR3 sequence (DNA): TGTGCCAGCTCAATGAGGGAGGCCGTCACCCTCCACTTT.